Presented here are 14 T cell receptor beta chains from one specimen sequenced in a study of blood T cell repertoires in COVID-19. Data came from immunoSEQ multiplex PCR; TCRdb stores just in-frame clones and leaves some out. The top ten clones hold 1% to 1.5% of a sample with around 400,000 clones, roughly 90% of them seen once. Sequenced material: peripheral blood. The receptors were sampled from a man between 35 and 55 years old with acute or convalescent COVID-19.

The V call is TRBV7-9, the J call TRBJ1-2, with 11 nucleotides matching TRBD1. This CDR3 is 15 amino acids long. CDR1 is SEHNR and CDR2 is FQNEAQ in the germline V gene (reference sequence). V trimming: 3 bases; J trimming: 8 bases; junction bases outside the gene matches: 8. The CDR3 protein is CASSFTGTGGEGYTF. The CDR3 bases are TGTGCCAGCAGCTTCACCGGGACAGGGGGGGAAGGCTACACCTTC. Based on the CDR3 plus reference TRBV7-9 and TRBJ1-2, the full variable domain is DTGVSQNPRHKITKRGQNVTFRCDPISEHNRLYWYRQTLGQGPEFLTYFQNEAQLEKSRLLSDRFSAERPKGSFSTLEIQRTEQGDSAMYLCASSFTGTGGEGYTFGSGTRLTVV.

In DNA, the CDR3 is TGCGCCAGCAGCCAAGTGGAGGGTTCCTATAATTCACCCCTCCACTTT. It translates to CASSQVEGSYNSPLHF. The rearrangement links TRBV4-1 to TRBJ1-6; D gene unclear. This CDR3 contains 16 residues. Germline V CDR1 and CDR2: MGHRA, YSYEKL. V lost 1 base to trimming and J lost 1 base, with 8 bases between them.

The CDR3 region is CASSDTGAHEQYF. In nucleotides, the CDR3 is TGTGCCAGCAGCGATACAGGGGCCCACGAGCAGTACTTC. The chain recombines TRBV9 with TRBJ2-7; 7 bases are a match to TRBD1. V dropped 3 bases and J dropped 5; count of bases not matched to a gene: 5. Germline assignment: CDR1 SGDLS and CDR2 YYNGEE. The CDR3 covers 13 residues.

DNA for the CDR3: TGTGCCAGCAGTGAAATCGGGGTCCAAGAGACCCAGTACTTC. Translated, it gives CASSEIGVQETQYF. V is TRBV6-1 and J is TRBJ2-5; D may be TRBD2 (5 bases). Trimming removed 2 bases at V and 1 base at J, with 8 bases between. Germline CDR1 and CDR2: MNHNS and SASEGT. The CDR3 has 14 amino acids.

CDR3 sequence reads: CASSFRTATSYEQYF. Here the CDR3 DNA reads TGTGCCAGCAGCTTTAGGACAGCAACTTCCTACGAGCAGTACTTC. V usage is TRBV11-1 and J usage is TRBJ2-7; a weak D match, TRBD1 (6 bases). Germline lookup yields CDR1 SGHAT and CDR2 FQDESV (reference sequence). This CDR3 comprises 15 residues. Trimming cost V 3 bases and J 1 base, with 13 bases left between them. Complete variable domain (other parts from reference TRBV11-1 and TRBJ2-7): EAEVAQSPRYKITEKSQAVAFWCDPISGHATLYWYRQILGQGPELLVQFQDESVVDDSQLPKDRFSAERLKGVDSTLKIQPAELGDSAMYLCASSFRTATSYEQYFGPGTRLTVT.

This clone was seen more than once but under ten times. The chain combines TRBV11-2 with TRBJ1-3; 7 nucleotides match TRBD1. Looked up from germline, CDR1 is SGHAT and CDR2 is FQNNGV. The length of the CDR3 is 16 residues. Losses at the gene ends were 3 bases for V and 0 bases for J; bases not matched to a gene: 5. The CDR3 loop reads CASSFGQEFSGNTIYF. The CDR3 coding sequence is TGTGCCAGCAGCTTCGGACAGGAGTTCTCTGGAAACACCATATATTTT.

The chain links TRBV28 to TRBJ2-2, with 10 bases fitting TRBD2. Germline CDR1 reads MDHEN; CDR2 reads SYDVKM. This CDR3 spans 19 amino acids. V lost 1 base, J lost 3 bases, and 11 bases stayed unmatched. In nucleotides, the CDR3 is TGTGCCAGCAGTTTATCACTAGCGGGAAGGTCGGCGTACACCGGGGAGCTGTTTTTT. Amino acids: CASSLSLAGRSAYTGELFF.

This chain uses TRBV5-3 with TRBJ2-1; 8 nucleotides match TRBD2. TRBV5-3 is flagged as an ORF with uncertain function. After removal of 3 bases from V and 4 bases from J, the junction contained 15 bases not matched to a gene. The CDR3 contains 18 residues. The CDR3 region has the DNA TGTGCCAGAAGCTCTCGGTGCATCGGGCGGGAGGATTACAATGAGCAGTTCTTC. It is translated as CARSSRCIGREDYNEQFF.

The chain couples TRBV27 to TRBJ2-1; TRBD2 might be the D (6 bases). There are 15 residues in the CDR3. CDR1 is MNHEY and CDR2 is SMNVEV in the germline V gene (reference sequence). V was pared by 5 bases and J by 3 bases, with 14 bases between. CDR3 loop: CASSLRGTLYNEQFF. CDR3 in DNA: TGTGCCAGCAGTCTGCGTGGGACTCTCTACAATGAGCAGTTCTTC.

The chain is built from TRBV3-1 (or the pseudogene TRBV3-2) and TRBJ1-1; D uncertain. CDR3 length equals 13 residues. Per germline, CDR1 LGHDT and CDR2 YNNKEL (reference sequence). V was shortened by 4 bases and J by 0 bases, with 6 bases between the two germline ends. The CDR3 DNA reads as TGTGCCAGCAGCCCCCGAGTGAACACTGAAGCTTTCTTT. As protein: CASSPRVNTEAFF.

The V and J genes are TRBV5-4 and TRBJ1-2; D not certain. CDR1 is SGHNT and CDR2 is YYREEE in the germline V gene (reference sequence). Trimming took off 0 bases at V and 7 bases at J, with 7 bases between the two ends. This CDR3 spans 12 amino acids. CDR3 loop: CASSLAPSGYTF. DNA of the CDR3: TGTGCCAGCAGCTTGGCTCCTTCTGGCTACACCTTC. The full variable domain, rest sourced from reference TRBV5-4 and TRBJ1-2, is ETGVTQSPTHLIKTRGQQVTLRCSSQSGHNTVSWYQQALGQGPQFIFQYYREEENGRGNFPPRFSGLQFPNYSSELNVNALELDDSALYLCASSLAPSGYTFGSGTRLTVV.

The gene calls are TRBV24-1 and TRBJ1-2; TRBD1 agrees at 7 bases. The CDR3 is 14 residues long. The trim removed 4 bases at V and 8 bases at J, leaving 9 bases unmatched. The V gene's germline CDR1 is KGHDR and CDR2 SFDVKD. The CDR3 loop is CATSEAGQEGGYTF. The CDR3 DNA follows: TGTGCCACCAGTGAGGCCGGACAGGAGGGCGGCTACACCTTC.

Comments on this clone: Other DNA sequences in the sample encode the same CDR3. The genes are TRBV27 and TRBJ2-7; 9 bases agree with TRBD1. Trimming at V came to 4 bases and at J to 1 base, leaving 2 bases not matched to a gene. The CDR3 length is 14 residues. Germline loops: CDR1 MNHEY, CDR2 SMNVEV (reference sequence). Written as DNA, the CDR3 is TGTGCCAGCAGTTCTGACAGGGGGTCCTACGAGCAGTACTTC. Its translation: CASSSDRGSYEQYF.

This rearrangement joins TRBV7-3 to TRBJ2-7, with 9 bases identical to TRBD1. In germline, CDR1 is SGHTA, CDR2 FQGTGA. The V and J ends lost 4 bases and 3 bases, in that order; junction bases with no gene match: 10. This CDR3 is built from 16 residues. The CDR3 loop is CASSSNSGTGHYEQYF. For the CDR3, the DNA is TGTGCCAGCAGCTCGAATTCCGGGACAGGGCACTACGAGCAGTACTTC.